This T cell receptor beta chain derives from a study of blood T cells in healthy people across ages. General study points: PBMCs went unsorted, and a conclusive naive versus antigen-experienced comparison was therefore prevented.

With a J-beta primer mix and a sample-barcoded 5' primer, a second PCR ran 7 to 11 cycles. TCRdb fed the 5' RACE reads into MiXCR, producing one record per CDR3 protein. Among about 1.7 million distinct CDR3 sequences listed, 28% were seen once. This clonotype was picked up a small number of times. Its specificity is unknown. Germline V gene lookup returns CDR1 SGHRS and CDR2 YFSETQ. The CDR3 is 12 amino acids. The V end lost 5 bases, the J end lost 2 bases, and 6 bases lay between the germline ends. The chain joins TRBV5-1 to TRBJ2-3; no reliable D call. This receptor was obtained from a woman aged 25 to 39 in good health. Source material: blood. CDR3 nucleotides: TGCGCCAGCAGACACAACACAGATACGCAGTATTTT. Its protein product is CASRHNTDTQYF.